These T cell receptor beta chains were read from a single sample in a study of early T cells in non-severe SARS-CoV-2 infection. TCRdb independently ran MiXCR on the 5' RACE reads; one entry per CDR3 protein. The repertoire holds approximately 97,000 distinct CDR3 sequences, with roughly 9.6% as singletons. The specimen comprised whole blood, sampled at baseline. Receptors originate from an adult who was a healthcare worker with PCR-confirmed SARS-CoV-2 infection or an uninfected control (not recorded which). Both conserved end residues are part of each CDR3.

V	CDR3
TRBV5-1	CASSIDSGYGYTF
TRBV6-5	CASSYWKDGYGYTF
TRBV13	CANRIGGTEAFF
TRBV20-1	CSAQGGNQPQHF
TRBV28	CASRTQGFNTEAFF
TRBV9	CASSVGGGRGEKLFF
TRBV6-5	CASSYSDRENTEAFF
TRBV29-1	CSVGEVDYEQYF
TRBV27	CASNRGQNTEAFF
TRBV20-1	CSARDSGLAGGWQFF
TRBV30	CAHGGGSGTDTQYF
TRBV29-1	CSVVDTETQYF
TRBV2	CASSVASGFADTQYF
TRBV7-6	CASSPPTAGSSWNTGELFF
TRBV29-1	CSVDSSAYQETQYF
TRBV4-2	CASSQEVEGPTDTQYF
TRBV7-6	CASSLAINYQSSYNEQFF
TRBV7-8	CASSLEGHNEQFF
TRBV20-1	CSARGQGVNQPQHF
TRBV10-2	CASRMSGVTYEQYF
TRBV4-2	CASSQEKPSYNEQFF
TRBV7-9	CASSPPGRDTQYF
TRBV19	CASGTGGTEAFF
TRBV29-1	CSVRTYGTPNSPLHF
TRBV12-5	CASGWATTRIEQYF
TRBV7-2	CASSHDVRTDTQYF
TRBV20-1	CSARGTGNDHEQYF
TRBV15	CATSRDRDSNTGELFF
TRBV6-2/TRBV6-3	CASSTLSGQEYNEQFF
TRBV7-9	CASSNGNYGYTF
TRBV7-2	CASSLQSGSTDTQYF
TRBV6-6	CASSLGPPQETQYF
TRBV29-1	CSVGQGVHEQYF
TRBV19	CATRDRENSYNEQFF
TRBV6-6	CASRGDGRNAEQYF
TRBV12-3/TRBV12-4	CASSRQEISSSGNTIYF